This T cell receptor (beta chain) was observed in a study of identifying expanded T cells in peripheral blood. Whole-study results and caveats: About 1.2 clones differed between technical replicates, versus roughly 16 and 20 over time.

No infections or other immune events were documented during collection. V shed 2 bases and J shed 1 base, with 6 bases lying between them. There are 14 residues in the CDR3. The V gene's germline CDR1 is SGHAT and CDR2 FQDESV (reference sequence). Only in-frame clones appear in the TCRdb table, and some are missing; sequencing was by immunoSEQ multiplex PCR. The sample has some 81,000 clones; roughly 86% are singletons. On this clone: The antigen is not known.

The receptor was isolated from a person aged 18 to 75 in good health. The sample comprised blood. The gene calls are TRBV11-1 and TRBJ1-3; D not certain. The CDR3, as DNA: TGTGCCAGCAGCTTATCAGGATCTGGAAACACCATATATTTT. It yields the protein CASSLSGSGNTIYF. Using reference TRBV11-1 and TRBJ1-3 for the parts outside the CDR3, the full variable domain is EAEVAQSPRYKITEKSQAVAFWCDPISGHATLYWYRQILGQGPELLVQFQDESVVDDSQLPKDRFSAERLKGVDSTLKIQPAELGDSAMYLCASSLSGSGNTIYFGEGSWLTVV.